This entry lists 21 T cell receptor beta chains sequenced from one sample in a study of blood T cell repertoires in COVID-19. The repertoire was sequenced with immunoSEQ multiplex PCR; TCRdb's copy has only in-frame clones and lacks some. The table shows roughly 390,000 clones, with approximately 81% occurring only once. The source material was peripheral blood. The receptor set was obtained from a woman younger than 30 with acute or convalescent COVID-19.

The rearrangement links TRBV27 to TRBJ1-1; weak D call: TRBD1 (5 bases). Looked up from germline, CDR1 is MNHEY and CDR2 is SMNVEV (reference sequence). This CDR3 is built from 15 residues. Deletions cut 1 base from V and 1 base from J, with 10 bases between. CDR3 DNA: TGTGCCAGCAGTTTATGGGGCAGAGGGAACACTGAAGCTTTCTTT. Translated: CASSLWGRGNTEAFF.

The chain uses TRBV7-3 and TRBJ2-1; 12 nucleotides agree with TRBD2. The V gene end was trimmed by 4 bases and the J gene end by 7 bases; junction bases not matched to a gene: 2. CDR3 length: 14 residues. Germline V gives CDR1 SGHTA, CDR2 FQGTGA. Written as DNA, the CDR3 is TGTGCCAGCAGCTCCACTAGCGGGGGGAATGAGCAGTTCTTC. This encodes CASSSTSGGNEQFF.

This clone was detected only once. This specimen includes other DNA sequences encoding the same CDR3. The chain has TRBV27 and TRBJ1-2; weak D call: TRBD1 (5 bases). This CDR3 has 13 amino acids. V lost 3 bases to trimming and J lost 2 bases, with 7 bases between them. From germline, CDR1 is MNHEY and CDR2 SMNVEV (reference sequence). The DNA of the CDR3 is TGTGCCAGCAGTTTGGCAGGGAACTATGGCTACACCTTC. This codes for CASSLAGNYGYTF.

The J gene is TRBJ1-1, the V gene TRBV13, with D perhaps TRBD1 (5 bases). The CDR3 sequence is 14 residues long. Germline loops: CDR1 PRHDT, CDR2 FYEKMQ (reference sequence). With 5 bases removed from V and 3 bases from J, the gap between germline ends came to 13 bases. In nucleotides, the CDR3 is TGTGCCAGCAGCACGGGACTCTTAGACACTGAAGCTTTCTTT. Translation: CASSTGLLDTEAFF.

This rearrangement joins TRBV10-2 to TRBJ1-2; weak D call: TRBD1 (6 bases). The CDR3 is made up of 15 amino acids. Trimming removed 0 bases from V and 2 bases from J, with 10 bases in between. The germline V gene has CDR1 WSHSY and CDR2 SAAADI. The CDR3 loop is CASSESVTGNYGYTF. As DNA, the CDR3 is TGCGCCAGCAGTGAGTCGGTGACAGGAAACTATGGCTACACCTTC.

The sample holds a few counts of this clone. This rearrangement joins TRBV19 to TRBJ1-2, with D unclear. V shed 7 bases and J shed 0 bases, with 15 bases lying between them. The CDR3 is made up of 15 amino acids. Per the germline V gene, CDR1 is LNHDA and CDR2 is SQIVND (reference sequence). The CDR3 bases are TGTGCCAGTATGTTCCGGGATCGATCTAACTATGGCTACACCTTC. As protein: CASMFRDRSNYGYTF.

This sequence joins TRBV20-1 and TRBJ2-1; 7 nucleotides align to TRBD2. This CDR3 has 17 amino acids. With 3 bases clipped from V and 1 base from J, the junction kept 12 bases outside the gene matches. From germline, CDR1 is DFQATT and CDR2 SNEGSKA (reference sequence). CDR3 bases: TGCAGTGCTAGTGTCCTAGCGGTAGGCCTATCCTACAATGAGCAGTTCTTC. Protein: CSASVLAVGLSYNEQFF.

V gene TRBV19 combines with J gene TRBJ2-4, with a possible D match to TRBD1 (6 bases). Looked up from germline, CDR1 is LNHDA and CDR2 is SQIVND (reference sequence). The CDR3 spans 14 residues. Trimming removed 4 bases from V and 1 base from J, with 8 bases in between. CDR3 DNA sequence: TGTGCCAGTAGTACACAGGGTGCCAAAAACATTCAGTACTTC. Residues: CASSTQGAKNIQYF.

This sequence joins TRBV9 and TRBJ2-7; possibly TRBD1 for D (6 bases). Germline V gene data show CDR1 as SGDLS and CDR2 as YYNGEE. The CDR3 spans 15 residues. V was cut by 4 bases and J by 7 bases, with 21 bases left in between. The CDR3 sequence is CASSNPGAGFEEQYF. The CDR3 bases are TGTGCCAGCAGCAATCCAGGGGCAGGGTTTGAAGAGCAGTACTTC.

This clone was counted a single time. The chain links TRBV30 to TRBJ1-5; D is possibly TRBD1 (6 bases). Germline CDR1 is GTSNPN and CDR2 is SVGIG (reference sequence). V was pared by 6 bases and J by 2 bases, with 11 bases between. The CDR3 has 13 amino acids. CDR3 coding DNA: TGTGCCTGTACAGGGTTCGGCAATCAGCCCCAGCATTTT. Protein sequence: CACTGFGNQPQHF.

This clone appeared a single time. The V gene is TRBV24-1, the J gene TRBJ2-1, with TRBD2 matching over 12 bases. V trimming: 4 bases; J trimming: 4 bases; junction bases outside the gene matches: 7. The CDR3 consists of 17 residues. From germline, CDR1 is KGHDR and CDR2 SFDVKD. The chain's CDR3 is CATSDSIGLAGYNEQFF. CDR3 bases: TGTGCCACCAGTGACTCCATCGGACTAGCGGGGTACAATGAGCAGTTCTTC.

To note about this clone: The junction and the germline gene differ at one end; a read error may be behind it. The sample holds other DNA sequences that translate to the same CDR3. The chain couples TRBV5-1 to TRBJ2-5; D is possibly TRBD2 (5 bases). The CDR3 totals 15 residues. Per the germline V gene, CDR1 is SGHRS and CDR2 is YFSETQ. The CDR3 loop is CASSLGSVGEETQYF. The CDR3 DNA follows: TGTGCCAGCAGCTTGGGTTCTGTGGGAGAAGAGACCCAGTACTTC. Filled out from reference TRBV5-1 and TRBJ2-5, the complete variable domain reads KAGVTQTPRYLIKTRGQQVTLSCSPISGHRSVSWYQQTPGQGLQFLFEYFSETQRNKGNFPGRFSGRQFSNSRSEMNVSTLELGDSALYLCASSLGSVGEETQYFGPGTRLLVL.

The V call is TRBV10-3, the J call TRBJ1-2, with D possibly being TRBD1 (5 bases). The CDR3 runs 14 residues. Germline V gene sequence: CDR1 ENHRY, CDR2 SYGVKD. V shed 6 bases and J shed 2 bases, with 13 bases lying between them. The CDR3 DNA sequence: TGTGCCATCAGCGACAGAACCCTCAACTATGGCTACACCTTC. This sequence encodes CAISDRTLNYGYTF.

This clone has only a few counts. The V and J genes are TRBV5-1 and TRBJ2-7; possibly TRBD2 for D (6 bases). V shed 3 bases and J shed 3 bases, with 13 bases lying between them. CDR3 length: 14 amino acids. The germline CDR1 and CDR2 sequences are SGHRS and YFSETQ. The CDR3 nucleotides read TGCGCCAGCAGCTCCTTCGGGGGAGACTACGAGCAGTACTTC. As protein: CASSSFGGDYEQYF.

The chain employs TRBV2 and TRBJ2-5; 12 positions match TRBD2. Per the germline V gene, CDR1 is SNHLY and CDR2 is FYNNEI. The length of the CDR3 is 16 residues. Trimming removed 3 bases from V and 2 bases from J; junction bases left unmatched: 4. The CDR3 bases are TGTGCCAGCAGTGACCTAGCGGGAGGGCAGCAAGAGACCCAGTACTTC. This sequence encodes CASSDLAGGQQETQYF.

In its sample, this clone was seen once. CDR3 coding DNA: TGTGCCATAGGGGGAAATACGCAGTATTTT. Translation: CAIGGNTQYF. The V and J genes are TRBV27 and TRBJ2-3; tentatively, D is TRBD1 (6 bases). Between the trimmed V and J ends, which lost 10 bases and 7 bases, there was a span of 9 bases. Looked up from germline, CDR1 is MNHEY and CDR2 is SMNVEV (reference sequence). The CDR3 consists of 10 residues.

Comment on this clone: The same CDR3 also results from other DNA sequences found in this sample. The chain combines TRBV4-1 with TRBJ2-7, with a weak D call TRBD2 (7 bases). The V and J ends lost 3 bases and 2 bases respectively, with 8 bases between them. The germline CDR1 and CDR2 sequences are MGHRA and YSYEKL. This CDR3 region has 13 residues. Here the CDR3 DNA reads TGCGCCAGCAGCCACGGGGGGCCCTACGAGCAGTACTTC. Translation gives CASSHGGPYEQYF.

The V and J genes are TRBV4-1 and TRBJ2-2, with 7 positions matching TRBD2. The CDR3 spans 16 residues. Germline V gene lookup returns CDR1 MGHRA and CDR2 YSYEKL. V was pared by 0 bases and J by 0 bases, with 1 base of the junction left unmatched. The CDR3 loop is CASSQERGANTGELFF. CDR3 bases: TGCGCCAGCAGCCAAGAACGGGGGGCGAACACCGGGGAGCTGTTTTTT.

In nucleotides, the CDR3 is TGCGCCAGCAGCCCGGGATTCACAGGTCAGGGGGACAACGAGCAGTACTTC. This encodes CASSPGFTGQGDNEQYF. This rearrangement joins TRBV5-1 to TRBJ2-7; 7 bases are shared with TRBD1. After removal of 4 bases from V and 5 bases from J, the junction contained 18 bases not matched to a gene. The CDR3 extends over 17 amino acids. The V gene's germline CDR1 is SGHRS and CDR2 YFSETQ.

This sequence joins TRBV9 and TRBJ2-7; 14 bases are shared with TRBD2. Germline V gene sequence: CDR1 SGDLS, CDR2 YYNGEE. The length of the CDR3 is 15 residues. Trimming cost V 3 bases and J 3 bases; bases outside gene matches: 2. CDR3 in amino acids: CASSAGLAGDYEQYF. The CDR3 DNA sequence: TGTGCCAGCAGCGCGGGACTAGCGGGGGACTACGAGCAGTACTTC.

This clone was seen only a few times. V gene TRBV19 combines with J gene TRBJ1-5; tentatively, D is TRBD1 (6 bases). Germline lookup yields CDR1 LNHDA and CDR2 SQIVND (reference sequence). V dropped 6 bases and J dropped 15 bases, with 18 bases sitting between them. The CDR3 has 12 amino acids. CDR3 sequence (DNA): TGTGCCAGTAGCACCAACCTGGGACACTGGCATTTT. It translates to CASSTNLGHWHF.